This passage covers 23 T cell receptor beta chains from one sample sequenced in a study of cytomegalovirus exposure and HLA in healthy donors. Primers for the PCR totalled 60 Vbeta and 13 Jbeta. Assay used: immunoSEQ multiplex PCR; TCRdb lists only in-frame clones, some missing. The sample carries roughly 140,000 clones, less than 90% recorded once. The specimen sequenced was PBMCs. The receptors stem from a boy between 2 and 10 years old in good health and CMV-seronegative.

The chain is built from TRBV5-4 and TRBJ2-7, with TRBD2 matching over 8 bases. The length of the CDR3 is 16 residues. CDR1 and CDR2 from the germline V gene are SGHNT and YYREEE (reference sequence). V trimming: 5 bases; J trimming: 4 bases; junction bases outside the gene matches: 14. CDR3 in DNA: TGTGCCAGCAGTAAAATTGCCCGGGAGGGCCGTTACGAGCAGTACTTC. Translating it yields CASSKIAREGRYEQYF.

J is TRBJ2-3 and V is TRBV2; 10 nucleotides match TRBD1. Germline V gives CDR1 SNHLY, CDR2 FYNNEI. This CDR3 has 18 amino acids. V shed 2 bases and J 3 bases; nucleotides not matched to a gene: 11. The CDR3 coding sequence is TGTGCCAGCAGTGAAACCCGGGGTTGGGGACAGGGGACAGATACGCAGTATTTT. Translated, it gives CASSETRGWGQGTDTQYF.

This rearrangement joins TRBV2 to TRBJ2-5; TRBD2 matches at 13 bases. The germline gives CDR1 SNHLY, CDR2 FYNNEI. The J segment lost 4 bases and the V segment lost 6 bases, leaving 5 bases of the junction unmatched. The CDR3 has 15 residues. Written as DNA, the CDR3 is TGTGCCAGCAGAGCGACTAGCGGGGGGATAGAGACCCAGTACTTC. This translates into CASRATSGGIETQYF.

The CDR3 reads CASSQGPGLSEKLFF. The DNA for the CDR3 is TGCGCCAGCAGCCAAGGTCCGGGGTTATCTGAAAAACTGTTTTTT. The rearrangement links TRBV4-1 to TRBJ1-4; the D is unclear. Trimming removed 1 base from V and 7 bases from J, with 13 bases in between. CDR1 and CDR2 from the germline V gene are MGHRA and YSYEKL. The CDR3 runs to 15 residues.

The chain has TRBV18 and TRBJ1-4; tentative D call: TRBD1 (6 bases). CDR1 and CDR2 from the germline V gene are KGHSH and LQKENI. V dropped 6 bases and J dropped 4 bases, with 12 bases sitting between them. CDR3 length: 14 residues. CDR3 protein: CASSLQGNNEKLFF. As DNA, the CDR3 is TGTGCCAGCTCGCTTCAGGGGAATAATGAAAAACTGTTTTTT.

This chain uses TRBV29-1 with TRBJ2-5; D gene uncertain. Matching the DNA end better, TRBJ2-7 makes the J call doubtful. Germline lookup yields CDR1 SQVTM and CDR2 ANQGSEA. This CDR3 is built from 12 residues. The CDR3 loop is CSVGQPSYEQYF. The CDR3 region has the DNA TGCAGCGTTGGACAACCCAGCTACGAGCAGTACTTC.

The V gene is TRBV19, the J gene TRBJ1-4; D perhaps matches TRBD1 (5 bases). CDR3 length equals 15 residues. The germline V gene encodes CDR1 LNHDA and CDR2 SQIVND (reference sequence). Trimming shortened V by 10 bases and J by 3 bases, and 18 bases separated the two germline ends. This chain's CDR3 is CAISARGSANEKLFF. DNA for the CDR3: TGTGCCATCTCCGCCCGGGGGAGTGCTAATGAAAAACTGTTTTTT.

This clone was recorded only once. The gene calls are TRBV6-5 and TRBJ1-6, with TRBD1 matching 9 bases. This CDR3 has 15 amino acids. The ends lost 0 bases at V and 11 bases at J; junction bases unmatched: 5. CDR1 and CDR2 from the germline V gene are MNHEY and SVGAGI. The CDR3 loop is CASSYSGQGWTPLHF. The CDR3 DNA follows: TGTGCCAGCAGTTACTCCGGACAGGGGTGGACACCCCTCCACTTT.

J is TRBJ1-6 and V is TRBV7-2; TRBD1 matches 11 bases. V was clipped by 3 bases and J by 8 bases; unmatched bases: 12. Per germline, CDR1 SGHTA and CDR2 FQGNSA. This CDR3 comprises 18 residues. This chain's CDR3 is CASSLLGQGATSDSPLHF. DNA for the CDR3: TGTGCCAGCAGCTTGCTTGGACAGGGGGCGACAAGTGATTCACCCCTCCACTTT.

The chain recombines TRBV5-1 with TRBJ2-5; 9 bases fit TRBD1. Germline V CDR1 and CDR2: SGHRS, YFSETQ. V gave up 2 bases and J gave up 0 bases; unmatched junction bases: 2. This CDR3 is 15 amino acids long. The CDR3 coding sequence is TGCGCCAGCAGCTTACAGGGGGCTTACCAAGAGACCCAGTACTTC. Its protein is CASSLQGAYQETQYF.

The chain employs TRBV28 and TRBJ2-2, with TRBD1 as a possible D gene (6 bases). CDR3 length equals 15 residues. Trimming removed 10 bases from V and 1 base from J, with 16 bases in between. Germline lookup yields CDR1 MDHEN and CDR2 SYDVKM. The CDR3 loop reads CATSDRRRNTGELFF. CDR3 nucleotides: TGTGCCACCTCAGACAGGCGAAGGAACACCGGGGAGCTGTTTTTT. Combining the CDR3 with reference TRBV28 and TRBJ2-2 gives the whole variable domain DVKVTQSSRYLVKRTGEKVFLECVQDMDHENMFWYRQDPGLGLRLIYFSYDVKMKEKGDIPEGYSVSREKKERFSLILESASTNQTSMYLCATSDRRRNTGELFFGEGSRLTVL.

V gene TRBV6-7 combines with J gene TRBJ2-7; a weak D match, TRBD1 (5 bases). TRBV6-7 qualifies as an ORF whose function is uncertain. The CDR3 loop spans 13 amino acids. V lost 2 bases, J lost 3 bases, and 8 bases lay in between. CDR3 nucleotides: TGTGCCAGCAGTTACCGACAGTTCTACGAGCAGTACTTC. This codes for CASSYRQFYEQYF.

The V call is TRBV12-5, the J call TRBJ2-3, with TRBD2 matching 9 bases. The CDR3 has 16 amino acids. CDR1 is LGHNT, CDR2 FRNRAP, per germline. J gave up 8 bases and V 1 base, and 10 bases lay outside the gene matches. CDR3 bases: TGTGCTAGTGGTTTGGGAATTAGCGGGAGCTTGAGTACGCAGTATTTT. It specifies CASGLGISGSLSTQYF.

The V call is TRBV19, the J call TRBJ1-2; 10 nucleotides match TRBD1. Losses at the gene ends were 3 bases for V and 8 bases for J; bases not matched to a gene: 9. CDR1 and CDR2 (germline): LNHDA, SQIVND (reference sequence). CDR3 length equals 15 residues. The CDR3 spells CASSIEGQGPRGYTF. The CDR3 coding sequence is TGTGCCAGTAGTATCGAGGGACAGGGGCCGCGGGGCTACACCTTC.

In DNA form, the CDR3 reads TGTGCCAGCAGTCTGGACAGGGGGCAGGAGACCCAGTACTTC. It codes for CASSLDRGQETQYF. J is TRBJ2-5 and V is TRBV7-7; TRBD1 agrees at 11 bases. Trimming cost V 6 bases and J 5 bases; bases outside gene matches: 5. There are 14 residues in the CDR3. Germline V gene sequence: CDR1 SSHAT, CDR2 FNYEAQ (reference sequence). The entire variable domain, with the rest obtained from reference TRBV7-7 and TRBJ2-5, is as follows: GAGVSQSPRYKVTKRGQDVTLRCDPISSHATLYWYQQALGQGPEFLTYFNYEAQPDKSGLPSDRFSAERPEGSISTLTIQRTEQRDSAMYRCASSLDRGQETQYFGPGTRLLVL.

The chain recombines TRBV6-4 with TRBJ1-2; 8 nucleotides agree with TRBD1. Germline loops: CDR1 MRHNA, CDR2 SNTAGT. This CDR3 is built from 14 residues. The V segment lost 4 bases and the J segment 8 bases; nucleotides outside the gene matches: 9. The CDR3 sequence is CASSATPGGGGYTF. DNA of the CDR3: TGTGCCAGCAGTGCCACTCCAGGGGGCGGAGGCTACACCTTC.

The chain has TRBV25-1 and TRBJ1-4; 9 nucleotides align to TRBD1. This CDR3 spans 16 amino acids. The trim removed 2 bases at V and 7 bases at J, leaving 8 bases unmatched. Germline-derived CDR1 and CDR2 are MGHDK and SYGVNS. The CDR3 nucleotides read TGTGCCAGCAGTGAAACGACAGGGGGTGGAGGTGAAAAACTGTTTTTT. This translates into CASSETTGGGGEKLFF.

This clone was counted only a few times. V usage is TRBV2 and J usage is TRBJ1-1, with D possibly TRBD1 on 5 matching bases. The CDR3 length is 13 residues. Looked up from germline, CDR1 is SNHLY and CDR2 is FYNNEI. V gave up 2 bases and J gave up 5 bases, with 9 bases separating them. The CDR3 DNA reads TGTGCCAGCAGTGAACGTGGGACTACTGAAGCTTTCTTT. Translating it yields CASSERGTTEAFF. Filled out from reference TRBV2 and TRBJ1-1, the complete variable domain reads EPEVTQTPSHQVTQMGQEVILRCVPISNHLYFYWYRQILGQKVEFLVSFYNNEISEKSEIFDDQFSVERPDGSNFTLKIRSTKLEDSAMYFCASSERGTTEAFFGQGTRLTVV.

This chain joins TRBV5-1 and TRBJ1-5, with 9 bases lining up with TRBD1. J lost 5 bases, V lost 3 bases, and 6 bases had no gene match. CDR1 is SGHRS and CDR2 is YFSETQ in the germline V gene. The CDR3 has 15 amino acids. CDR3 coding DNA: TGCGCCAGCAGCTCGACAGGGGGACGGGATCAGCCCCAGCATTTT. It specifies CASSSTGGRDQPQHF.

The chain joins TRBV19 to TRBJ2-7; D may be TRBD2 (5 bases). V lost 5 bases to trimming and J lost 1 base, with 12 bases between them. Germline V CDR1 and CDR2: LNHDA, SQIVND (reference sequence). The CDR3 loop spans 14 amino acids. For the CDR3, the DNA is TGTGCCAGTAGTCCTGATACGGGATCCTACGAGCAGTACTTC. This translates into CASSPDTGSYEQYF.

The rearrangement uses TRBV7-2 and TRBJ2-5, with D uncertain. V lost 7 bases and J lost 4, with 13 bases in between. Germline V gene data show CDR1 as SGHTA and CDR2 as FQGNSA. CDR3 length: 13 residues. The CDR3 DNA follows: TGTGCCAGCACCTCATTTAGAGGAGAGACCCAGTACTTC. Amino acids: CASTSFRGETQYF.

The chain uses TRBV4-3 and TRBJ2-1; perhaps TRBD1 as D (6 bases). There are 21 residues in the CDR3. Germline V CDR1 and CDR2: LGHNA, YSLEER. V shed 3 bases and J shed 6 bases, with 33 bases lying between them. The CDR3 bases are TGCGCCAGCAGCCAGCACCCAAGACTTCGGCTCAGGGGCGAGTGGGCCAATGAGCAGTTCTTC. As protein: CASSQHPRLRLRGEWANEQFF.

This sequence joins TRBV5-1 and TRBJ2-5; 9 bases fit TRBD2. There are 20 residues in the CDR3. The junction had 16 bases not matched to a gene; V was cut back by 0 bases and J by 1 base. Germline V CDR1 and CDR2: SGHRS, YFSETQ. In nucleotides, the CDR3 is TGCGCCAGCAGCTTGGCGCTGTTGGGGGGGGCTAGCGGGGCCCAAGAGACCCAGTACTTC. Translated: CASSLALLGGASGAQETQYF.